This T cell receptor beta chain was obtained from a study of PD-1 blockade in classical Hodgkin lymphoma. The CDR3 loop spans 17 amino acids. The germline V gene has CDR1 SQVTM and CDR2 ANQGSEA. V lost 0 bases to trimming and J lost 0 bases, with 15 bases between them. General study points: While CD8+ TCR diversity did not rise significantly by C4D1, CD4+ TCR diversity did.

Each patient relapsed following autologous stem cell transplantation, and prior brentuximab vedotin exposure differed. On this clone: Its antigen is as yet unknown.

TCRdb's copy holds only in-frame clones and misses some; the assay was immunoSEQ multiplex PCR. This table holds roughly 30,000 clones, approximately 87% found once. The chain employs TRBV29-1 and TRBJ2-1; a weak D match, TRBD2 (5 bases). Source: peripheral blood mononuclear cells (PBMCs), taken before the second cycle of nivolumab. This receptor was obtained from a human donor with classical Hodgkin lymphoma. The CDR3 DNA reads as TGCAGCGTTGAAGACCGAAGCGGAGCTAGCTCCTACAATGAGCAGTTCTTC. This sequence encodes CSVEDRSGASSYNEQFF.